This T cell receptor beta chain was sequenced for a study of Ad26.COV2.S vaccination and SARS-CoV-2 variants (dated by TCRdb to about 2021). Study-wide context: Vaccine-arm donors were drawn from COV1001, a multicentre, randomized, double-blind, placebo-controlled phase I-IIa trial of Ad26.COV2.S in healthy adults. Ad26.COV2.S was administered intramuscularly at 5 x 10^10 or 1 x 10^11 viral particles, either as a single shot or as two shots given 56 days apart. TCRbeta repertoire sequencing served as the tool for gauging how specific and how broad the SARS-CoV-2-reactive T cell receptors were following Ad26.COV2.S vaccination. A total of approximately 30 samples were included in the TCR-sequenced set, comprising some 20 Ad26.COV2.S vaccine recipients, 5 placebo recipients and 8 SARS-CoV-2 convalescent individuals. Participants in the trial were split at random into five groups of five each, receiving low-dose or high-dose Ad26.COV2.S once or twice, or else placebo on both occasions. Throughout the experiments and outcome assessment, investigators stayed blinded to trial group allocation.

In its sample, this clone was seen once. Its antigen remains undetermined. No clone much larger than this one lies a single base away; base qualities are absent. Reading from cysteine to phenylalanine, the CDR3 counts 16 amino acids. Just CDR3 DNA is preserved here, 48 bases in frame from base 1. V is pared back by 7 bases and J by 4 bases, with 21 bases lying between the germline termini. Based on the germline V gene, the CDR1 and CDR2 sequences are MDHEN and SYDVKM. Read against the paper, the sample's treatment or condition label means: roughly 20 received Ad26.COV2.S at low or high dose, single or two shots; five or six received placebo; per-sample allocation not given. For vaccine and placebo recipients, repertoires were sequenced using samples collected on day 63 after the first injection. Between 29 July and 7 August 2020, Cohort 1b enrolled 25 adults aged 18-55 years at one site in Boston, USA. Ad26.COV2.S consisted of a replication-incompetent adenovirus type 26 vector by which a prefusion-stabilized SARS-CoV-2 spike protein from the original Wuhan strain was expressed.

The immunoSEQ Assay was the method used to sequence TCRbeta CDR3 regions. After extraction, genomic DNA underwent amplification by bias-controlled multiplex PCR, followed by high-throughput sequencing. As for the original processing: Collapsing and filtering of sequences were performed to quantify the absolute abundance of each unique TCRbeta CDR3 region. T cell fraction was estimated by normalization of TCRbeta template counts to usable DNA, with usable DNA being measured through amplification of reference genes present in all nucleated cells. Repertoire TCRs were annotated as SARS-CoV-2-specific when V gene, CDR3 amino acid sequence and J gene were exactly matched to a known reactive TCR set. The reference SARS-CoV-2 TCR set came from MIRA and was filtered for enrichment in COVID-19-positive ImmuneCODE repertoires, removing public or cross-reactive TCRs. Using the MIRA antigens, annotated TCRs were further analysed by specific ORF or by position within an ORF. Breadth was defined as annotated unique rearrangements over total unique productive rearrangements; depth was the summed frequency of those rearrangements. Two-sided Wilcoxon rank-sum tests were used to compare TCR breadth between groups. The clones in this table, taken by TCRdb from immuneACCESS, are in-frame only. Not every clone is retained; where verified, under half of the shortfall comes from an unresolved V gene, and the cause of the rest is unknown. V, J and clone size were drawn from that table, and D and trimming were deduced from the DNA. For this sample the table gives about 350,000 clones, of which roughly 90% were detected only once. Around 11% of the sample goes to the ten largest clones.

Summary of the overall study and its limitations: The study was not powered to compare responses between vaccine doses or regimens. Vaccine and placebo recipients had similar non-spike TCR breadth, a finding consistent with the vaccine containing only spike. Spike-specific TCR breadth was higher in Ad26.COV2.S recipients than in placebo recipients (P = 0.0014). It was noted by the authors that total T cell responses may have been underestimated by the TCR breadth and depth analyses. After vaccination, substantial breadth of spike-specific CD8+ and CD4+ T cell responses was reported.

The receptor was isolated from a person aged 18-65 years who received the Ad26.COV2.S COVID-19 vaccine or a placebo. This chain is built from TRBV28 and TRBJ2-3, with TRBD2 perhaps the D gene, on 7 matching bases. The sample in question was peripheral blood, obtained in a trial of Ad26.COV2.S vaccine versus placebo. The nucleotides read TGTGCCAGCACGGGGGGCGCTTTGGGCAGTTCAGATACGCAGTATTTT. It codes for CASTGGALGSSDTQYF.